These T cell receptor beta chains were read from a single sample in a study of blood T cell repertoires in COVID-19. The table came from immunoSEQ multiplex PCR; TCRdb's copy has only in-frame clones and leaves some out. The sample contains 200,000 or so clones, 70% to 90% of which appear only once. Sequences were obtained from peripheral blood. These receptors were collected from a man aged 50-60 years with COVID-19, enrolled during active disease. CDR3s include the opening cysteine and the closing phenylalanine or tryptophan. The D gene is left open where the match is weak. Clone size is not always given. Where it is, it says once, few, many or a class for expanded clones.

D gene,clone size,V gene,J gene,CDR3 protein,CDR3 DNA
NA,NA,TRBV24-1,TRBJ2-3,CATSVVGDTQYF,TGTGCCACCAGTGTTGTGGGCGATACGCAGTATTTT
NA,NA,TRBV7-9,TRBJ1-2,CASSLGVDTYGYTF,TGTGCCAGCAGCTTAGGCGTGGACACCTATGGCTACACCTTC
NA,NA,TRBV5-8,TRBJ1-6,CASSLGGSYNSPLHF,TGTGCCAGCAGCTTGGGCGGGTCCTATAATTCACCCCTCCACTTT
NA,NA,TRBV27,TRBJ1-5,CASSFQGHSNQPQHF,TGTGCCAGCAGTTTTCAGGGTCATAGCAATCAGCCCCAGCATTTT
TRBD2,once,TRBV5-1,TRBJ2-7,CASMRGSGSGEQYF,TGCGCCAGCATGAGGGGGAGCGGGAGCGGCGAGCAGTACTTC
TRBD1,NA,TRBV30,TRBJ1-6,CAWSRGDSLGAYNSPLHF,TGTGCCTGGAGTAGGGGGGACAGCCTAGGGGCCTATAATTCACCCCTCCACTTT
TRBD2,NA,TRBV30,TRBJ2-1,CAWSVSGRAHNEQFF,TGTGCCTGGAGTGTAAGCGGGAGGGCCCACAATGAGCAGTTCTTC
NA,NA,TRBV7-2,TRBJ2-7,CASSLVVGRTYYEQYF,TGTGCCAGCAGCTTAGTAGTTGGTCGGACTTACTACGAGCAGTACTTC
TRBD1,NA,TRBV7-8,TRBJ2-3,CASRFLRGQDRTDTQYF,TGTGCCAGCAGATTCCTACGTGGACAGGACCGCACAGATACGCAGTATTTT
NA,NA,TRBV3-1/TRBV3-2,TRBJ2-1,CASSPYGGSYNEQFF,TGTGCCAGCAGCCCCTACGGGGGTTCCTACAATGAGCAGTTCTTC